The sequence of this T cell receptor (beta chain) was determined in a study of T cell changes during pregnancy in multiple sclerosis. Assay used: immunoSEQ multiplex PCR; TCRdb lists only in-frame clones, some missing. Of roughly 38,000 clones in the sample, roughly 90% were seen once. The V gene's germline CDR1 is SGDLS and CDR2 YYNGEE. With 3 bases clipped from V and 5 bases from J, the junction kept 5 bases outside the gene matches. This CDR3 comprises 14 residues. The TCR sequence derives from a female donor in good health, enrolled as a control in a pregnancy study. The chain carries TRBV9 and TRBJ2-7, with 10 bases lining up with TRBD2. Sequenced material: peripheral blood, taken in the third trimester of pregnancy. The CDR3 reads CASSASGSPHEQYF. The CDR3 DNA follows: TGTGCCAGCAGCGCTAGCGGGAGCCCCCACGAGCAGTACTTC.